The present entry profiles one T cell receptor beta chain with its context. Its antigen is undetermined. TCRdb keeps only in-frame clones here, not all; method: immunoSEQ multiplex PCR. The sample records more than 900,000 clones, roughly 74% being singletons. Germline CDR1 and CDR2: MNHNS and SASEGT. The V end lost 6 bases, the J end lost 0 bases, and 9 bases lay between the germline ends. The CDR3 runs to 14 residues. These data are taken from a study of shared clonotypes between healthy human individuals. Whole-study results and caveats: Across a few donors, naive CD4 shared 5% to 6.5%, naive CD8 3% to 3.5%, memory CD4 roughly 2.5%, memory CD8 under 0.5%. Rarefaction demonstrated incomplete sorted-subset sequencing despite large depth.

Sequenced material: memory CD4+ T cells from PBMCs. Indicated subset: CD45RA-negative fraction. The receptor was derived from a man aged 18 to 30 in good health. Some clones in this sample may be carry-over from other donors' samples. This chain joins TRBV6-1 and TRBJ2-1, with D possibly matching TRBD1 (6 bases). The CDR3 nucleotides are TGTGCCAGCAGCAGGGGTGACTCCTACAATGAGCAGTTCTTC. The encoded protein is CASSRGDSYNEQFF.